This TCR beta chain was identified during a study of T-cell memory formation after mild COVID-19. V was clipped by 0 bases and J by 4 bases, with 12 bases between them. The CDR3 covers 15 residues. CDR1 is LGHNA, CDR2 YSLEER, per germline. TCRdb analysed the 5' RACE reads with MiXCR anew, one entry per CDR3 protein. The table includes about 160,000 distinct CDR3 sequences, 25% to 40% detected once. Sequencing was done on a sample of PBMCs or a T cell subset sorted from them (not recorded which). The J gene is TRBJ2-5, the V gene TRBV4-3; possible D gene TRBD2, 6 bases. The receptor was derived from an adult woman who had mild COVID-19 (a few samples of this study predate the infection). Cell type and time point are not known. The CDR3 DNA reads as TGCGCCAGCAGCCAAGATCGGAGGGCGGGAGAGACCCAGTACTTC. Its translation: CASSQDRRAGETQYF.